A single sample gave rise to the 20 T cell receptor beta chains below, sequenced in a study of Ad26.COV2.S vaccination and SARS-CoV-2 variants. The table came from immunoSEQ multiplex PCR; TCRdb's copy has only in-frame clones and leaves some out. The repertoire holds 350,000 to 450,000 clones, with around 92% as singletons. The input for sequencing was peripheral blood, taken after recovery from COVID-19. The receptors originated from a human donor who had recovered from COVID-19.

The chain links TRBV6-2 or TRBV6-3 to TRBJ1-1; tentative D call: TRBD1 (6 bases). Germline assignment: CDR1 MNHEY and CDR2 SVGEGT. Trimming took 5 bases from V and 5 from J, leaving 21 bases between them. This CDR3 comprises 16 residues. The CDR3 sequence is CASSPAQTGHGTEAFF. The DNA for the CDR3 is TGTGCCAGCAGTCCCGCGCAAACAGGGCACGGAACTGAAGCTTTCTTT.

The V and J genes are TRBV15 and TRBJ2-7, with D unclear. The length of the CDR3 is 12 residues. Germline V gene lookup returns CDR1 LNHNV and CDR2 YYDKDF (reference sequence). V lost 6 bases and J 1 base, leaving 7 bases between the germline ends. The CDR3 DNA is TGTGCCACCAGTGCTGGTTCCTACGAGCAGTACTTC. Translation: CATSAGSYEQYF.

The chain recombines TRBV5-4 with TRBJ1-1, with 9 bases lining up with TRBD1. The germline V gene has CDR1 SGHNT and CDR2 YYREEE (reference sequence). CDR3 length equals 16 residues. J gave up 0 bases and V 5 bases, and 8 bases lay outside the gene matches. CDR3 protein: CASRDHRGPLNTEAFF. The DNA for the CDR3 is TGTGCCAGCAGGGACCACAGGGGGCCGTTGAACACTGAAGCTTTCTTT.

The chain recombines TRBV24-1 with TRBJ1-2, with D hard to call. CDR1 is KGHDR, CDR2 SFDVKD, per germline. V was cut by 0 bases and J by 7 bases, with 11 bases left in between. The CDR3 contains 14 residues. The CDR3 region is CATSDLEGNPGYTF. CDR3 nucleotide sequence: TGTGCCACCAGTGATTTGGAGGGAAACCCTGGCTACACCTTC.

The V and J genes are TRBV19 and TRBJ1-5; 7 bases map to TRBD1. The CDR3 totals 17 residues. V shed 8 bases and J 4 bases; nucleotides not matched to a gene: 17. Germline assignment: CDR1 LNHDA and CDR2 SQIVND (reference sequence). CDR3 residues: CASDTRPGQFFNQPQHF. The CDR3 bases are TGTGCCAGTGACACCCGGCCGGGACAGTTTTTTAATCAGCCCCAGCATTTT. Using reference TRBV19 and TRBJ1-5 for the parts outside the CDR3, the full variable domain is DGGITQSPKYLFRKEGQNVTLSCEQNLNHDAMYWYRQDPGQGLRLIYYSQIVNDFQKGDIAEGYSVSREKKESFPLTVTSAQKNPTAFYLCASDTRPGQFFNQPQHFGDGTRLSIL.

The chain joins TRBV6-5 to TRBJ1-1; unclear D gene. The germline gives CDR1 MNHEY, CDR2 SVGAGI. The CDR3 loop spans 11 amino acids. Trimming took off 8 bases at V and 9 bases at J, with 13 bases between the two ends. CDR3 amino acids: CASHGPGQAFF. The CDR3 coding sequence is TGTGCCAGCCACGGGCCAGGCCAAGCTTTCTTT.

The chain joins TRBV27 to TRBJ1-2, with TRBD1 as a possible D gene (5 bases). This CDR3 is 13 amino acids long. V dropped 3 bases and J dropped 2 bases, with 7 bases sitting between them. Per the germline V gene, CDR1 is MNHEY and CDR2 is SMNVEV (reference sequence). The DNA of the CDR3 is TGTGCCAGCAGTTTGACAGAAAACTATGGCTACACCTTC. This codes for CASSLTENYGYTF.

The CDR3 bases are TGTGCCAGCAGCTTGGCAGGGGTGTCACCCCTCCACTTT. Protein: CASSLAGVSPLHF. The chain recombines TRBV5-6 with TRBJ1-6; possibly TRBD1 for D (6 bases). CDR1 SGHDT and CDR2 YYEEEE come from the germline V gene. This CDR3 spans 13 amino acids. V dropped 0 bases and J dropped 10 bases, with 8 bases sitting between them.

The rearrangement joins TRBV6-5 to TRBJ1-6; D not resolved. This CDR3 is built from 16 residues. CDR1 and CDR2 (germline): MNHEY, SVGAGI. V was cut by 2 bases and J by 0 bases, with 8 bases left in between. The CDR3 spells CASSYGRGSYNSPLHF. The CDR3 bases are TGTGCCAGCAGTTACGGACGGGGCTCCTATAATTCACCCCTCCACTTT.

V gene TRBV27 combines with J gene TRBJ2-5; TRBD2 might be the D (6 bases). The V gene lost 2 bases and the J gene lost 2 bases, with 9 bases spanning the gap. The CDR3 sequence is 14 residues long. CDR1 MNHEY and CDR2 SMNVEV come from the germline V gene (reference sequence). The CDR3 region is CASSLKGRQETQYF. Written as DNA, the CDR3 is TGTGCCAGCAGTTTAAAGGGGAGGCAAGAGACCCAGTACTTC.

The V and J genes are TRBV18 and TRBJ1-1, with D unresolved. CDR1 and CDR2 (germline): KGHSH, LQKENI. The CDR3 is 13 residues long. V lost 3 bases, J lost 0 bases, and 5 bases lay in between. In DNA, the CDR3 is TGTGCCAGCTCACCGGCAGTGAACACTGAAGCTTTCTTT. Translated, it gives CASSPAVNTEAFF.

In this sample, this clone turned up once. The chain employs TRBV4-2 and TRBJ1-1; tentative D call: TRBD1 (6 bases). The V end lost 1 base, the J end lost 2 bases, and 20 bases lay between the germline ends. Germline CDR1 is LGHNA and CDR2 is YNFKEQ. There are 18 residues in the CDR3. CDR3 DNA sequence: TGTGCCAGCAGCCAAGTCAACCCCGAAGGGGGAGTAAACACTGAAGCTTTCTTT. Translated: CASSQVNPEGGVNTEAFF.

This sequence joins TRBV5-8 and TRBJ1-2; D uncertain. V lost 4 bases and J 0 bases, leaving 7 bases between the germline ends. Germline assignment: CDR1 SGHTS and CDR2 YDEGEE. CDR3 length: 13 amino acids. The chain's CDR3 is CASSRRPNYGYTF. The CDR3 DNA reads TGTGCCAGCAGCCGCCGACCTAACTATGGCTACACCTTC. Combining the CDR3 with reference TRBV5-8 and TRBJ1-2 gives the whole variable domain EAGVTQSPTHLIKTRGQQATLRCSPISGHTSVYWYQQALGLGLQFLLWYDEGEERNRGNFPPRFSGRQFPNYSSELNVNALELEDSALYLCASSRRPNYGYTFGSGTRLTVV.

J is TRBJ2-2 and V is TRBV24-1; D possibly corresponds to TRBD2 (6 bases). This CDR3 has 15 amino acids. Trimming took off 4 bases at V and 5 bases at J, with 13 bases between the two ends. CDR1 and CDR2 (germline): KGHDR, SFDVKD. CDR3 nucleotides: TGTGCCACCAGTGAGGCCCAGGAGGGGACCGGGGAGCTGTTTTTT. Translation: CATSEAQEGTGELFF.

The chain joins TRBV7-2 to TRBJ2-6; D possibly matches TRBD1 or TRBD2 (7 bases each). Trimming shortened V by 3 bases and J by 3 bases, and 15 bases separated the two germline ends. CDR3 length equals 17 residues. Germline CDR1 is SGHTA and CDR2 is FQGNSA. CDR3 sequence reads: CASSFQGGGSGANVLTF. CDR3 coding DNA: TGTGCCAGCAGCTTTCAGGGGGGCGGGAGTGGGGCCAACGTCCTGACTTTC.

This chain links TRBV27 with TRBJ1-1; D possibly corresponds to TRBD1 (6 bases). Germline values: CDR1 MNHEY, CDR2 SMNVEV (reference sequence). The CDR3 has 15 residues. The ends were cut back, 8 bases at V and 4 bases at J, with 20 bases in the middle. The CDR3 coding sequence is TGTGCCAGCTCCCTGGCACGCAGGGGAGGCACTGAAGCTTTCTTT. The encoded protein is CASSLARRGGTEAFF.

The rearrangement links TRBV6-2 or TRBV6-3 to TRBJ1-4; TRBD1 might be the D (6 bases). Trimming took off 4 bases at V and 0 bases at J, with 6 bases between the two ends. CDR1 is MNHEY and CDR2 is SVGEGT in the germline V gene. CDR3 length: 14 residues. CDR3 in DNA: TGTGCCAGCAGTTGGACAGCAACTAATGAAAAACTGTTTTTT. Translation gives CASSWTATNEKLFF.

The chain combines TRBV6-5 with TRBJ1-1; 8 bases line up with TRBD1. The V gene end was trimmed by 6 bases and the J gene end by 9 bases; junction bases not matched to a gene: 6. The germline gives CDR1 MNHEY, CDR2 SVGAGI. The CDR3 is made up of 12 amino acids. The CDR3 loop reads CASSRGQGQAFF. In nucleotides, the CDR3 is TGTGCCAGCAGCCGCGGACAGGGACAAGCTTTCTTT.

CDR3: CASSLPDYGYTF. As DNA, the CDR3 is TGTGCCAGCAGCTTACCAGACTATGGCTACACCTTC. The rearrangement joins TRBV7-9 to TRBJ1-2; D remains unclear. This CDR3 is built from 12 residues. Germline loops: CDR1 SEHNR, CDR2 FQNEAQ (reference sequence). Deletions cut 2 bases from V and 3 bases from J, with 4 bases between. Based on the CDR3 plus reference TRBV7-9 and TRBJ1-2, the full variable domain is DTGVSQNPRHKITKRGQNVTFRCDPISEHNRLYWYRQTLGQGPEFLTYFQNEAQLEKSRLLSDRFSAERPKGSFSTLEIQRTEQGDSAMYLCASSLPDYGYTFGSGTRLTVV.

The rearrangement uses TRBV5-1 and TRBJ1-2; a weak D match, TRBD1 (5 bases). Germline V lookup: CDR1 SGHRS, CDR2 YFSETQ. CDR3 length: 15 amino acids. Between the trimmed V and J ends, which lost 4 bases and 0 bases, there was a span of 13 bases. The CDR3 DNA follows: TGCGCCAGCAGCACAGGAACTGGGGCTAACTATGGCTACACCTTC. It is translated as CASSTGTGANYGYTF.